This TCR beta chain was documented in a study of technical replicates of blood from a handful of donors. This CDR3 is built from 15 residues. The V end lost 1 base, the J end lost 4 bases, and 11 bases lay between the germline ends. Germline V lookup: CDR1 MGHRA, CDR2 YSYEKL. Data came from immunoSEQ multiplex PCR; TCRdb stores just in-frame clones and leaves some out. The sample consists of tens of thousands of clones, 90% to 95% of them appearing once. The receptor was isolated from a human donor in good health. The genes are TRBV4-1 and TRBJ1-5, with D possibly TRBD1 on 6 matching bases. The specimen was T cells isolated from PBMCs. Written as DNA, the CDR3 is TGCGCCAGCAGCCAAGTAGACAGGTTAAATCAGCCCCAGCATTTT. Translation: CASSQVDRLNQPQHF.